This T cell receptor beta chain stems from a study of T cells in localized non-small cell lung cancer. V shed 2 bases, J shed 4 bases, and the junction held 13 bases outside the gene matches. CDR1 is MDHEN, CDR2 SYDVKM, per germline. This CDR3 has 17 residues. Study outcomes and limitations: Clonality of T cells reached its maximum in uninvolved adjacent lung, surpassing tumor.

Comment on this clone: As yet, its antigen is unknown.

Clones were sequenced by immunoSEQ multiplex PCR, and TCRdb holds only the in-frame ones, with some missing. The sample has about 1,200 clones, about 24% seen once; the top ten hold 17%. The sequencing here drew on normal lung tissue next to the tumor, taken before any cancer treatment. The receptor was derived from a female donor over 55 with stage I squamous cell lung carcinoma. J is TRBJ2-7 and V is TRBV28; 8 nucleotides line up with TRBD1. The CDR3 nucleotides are TGTGCCAGCAGTTTAGGGGAGAGGACAGGGAAGAAATACGAGCAGTACTTC. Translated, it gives CASSLGERTGKKYEQYF.